One sample yielded the 30 T cell receptor beta chains listed below, sequenced in a study of graft-versus-host responses after intestinal transplantation. The data were produced by immunoSEQ multiplex PCR, yet TCRdb's version contains in-frame clones alone and is incomplete. This sample has about 19,000 clones, with 86% found just once. Here the sequenced sample was bone marrow, taken roughly 19 weeks after transplant. The origin of the receptors is a human patient who received an intestinal transplant, so some T cells may come from the graft donor.

The chain couples TRBV15 to TRBJ2-7; D possibly matches TRBD1 or TRBD2 (5 bases each). Germline values: CDR1 LNHNV, CDR2 YYDKDF (reference sequence). The CDR3 sequence is 16 residues long. Trimming took off 0 bases at V and 7 bases at J, with 19 bases between the two ends. DNA of the CDR3: TGTGCCACCAGCAGAGAATCCGCCAGCCGGGACGGAGAGCAGTACTTC. Translation gives CATSRESASRDGEQYF.

The chain couples TRBV27 to TRBJ1-5, with D uncertain. Per germline, CDR1 MNHEY and CDR2 SMNVEV (reference sequence). V was pared by 0 bases and J by 6 bases, with 9 bases between. This CDR3 spans 14 amino acids. CDR3 in amino acids: CASSLSGYGQPQHF. The CDR3 DNA sequence: TGTGCCAGCAGTTTATCCGGGTACGGTCAGCCCCAGCATTTT.

The chain uses TRBV7-6 and TRBJ2-1, with TRBD2 matching 10 bases. Germline V gives CDR1 SGHVS, CDR2 FNYEAQ. With 3 bases clipped from V and 0 bases from J, the junction kept 5 bases outside the gene matches. CDR3 length equals 17 residues. The CDR3 reads CASSFVTSGDSYNEQFF. DNA for the CDR3: TGTGCCAGCAGCTTTGTAACTAGCGGGGACTCCTACAATGAGCAGTTCTTC.

The chain has TRBV7-2 and TRBJ2-5, with 12 positions matching TRBD2. Germline V gives CDR1 SGHTA, CDR2 FQGNSA. The CDR3 length is 16 residues. V gave up 3 bases and J gave up 3 bases; unmatched junction bases: 5. The CDR3 DNA follows: TGTGCCAGCAGCTTGTGGACTAGCGGGAAGAAAGAGACCCAGTACTTC. It encodes CASSLWTSGKKETQYF.

The chain joins TRBV25-1 to TRBJ2-5, with TRBD2 identical over 9 bases. The CDR3 is 14 residues long. V shed 4 bases, J shed 5 bases, and the junction held 5 bases outside the gene matches. Looked up from germline, CDR1 is MGHDK and CDR2 is SYGVNS. The CDR3 nucleotides read TGTGCCAGCAGTGGGAGCGGGAGGAGGGAGACCCAGTACTTC. It yields the protein CASSGSGRRETQYF.

The CDR3 DNA reads TGTGCCAGCAGTGTTTCGGGGGGTGGCTACGAGCAGTACTTC. Its protein product is CASSVSGGGYEQYF. The chain is built from TRBV6-5 and TRBJ2-7; 7 bases are shared with TRBD2. The CDR3 runs to 14 residues. V lost 5 bases and J lost 3; bases outside the gene matches: 7. The germline CDR1 and CDR2 sequences are MNHEY and SVGAGI.

The chain recombines TRBV6-1 with TRBJ2-7; 9 positions agree with TRBD1. V lost 5 bases to trimming and J lost 6 bases; unmatched junction nucleotides: 11. The CDR3 totals 15 residues. Germline V gives CDR1 MNHNS, CDR2 SASEGT. CDR3 nucleotide sequence: TGTGCCAGCAGTAACCACAGGGGGCGTTTGACCGAGCAGTACTTC. Translated, it gives CASSNHRGRLTEQYF.

V and J are TRBV11-2 and TRBJ2-4; 9 bases map to TRBD2. Germline V lookup: CDR1 SGHAT, CDR2 FQNNGV. V lost 1 base, J lost 3 bases, and 4 bases stayed unmatched. The CDR3 runs to 16 residues. The CDR3 region has the DNA TGTGCCAGCAGCTTAGGGCCTAGCGGGAACAAAAACATTCAGTACTTC. Translated: CASSLGPSGNKNIQYF. The whole variable domain, remainder taken from reference TRBV11-2 and TRBJ2-4, is EAGVAQSPRYKIIEKRQSVAFWCNPISGHATLYWYQQILGQGPKLLIQFQNNGVVDDSQLPKDRFSAERLKGVDSTLKIQPAKLEDSAVYLCASSLGPSGNKNIQYFGAGTRLSVL.

The chain's CDR3 is CASSLGRPGTEAFF. The CDR3, as DNA: TGTGCCAGCAGCTTAGGGCGCCCGGGCACTGAAGCTTTCTTT. The chain employs TRBV7-2 and TRBJ1-1, with D uncertain. Per germline, CDR1 SGHTA and CDR2 FQGNSA. The CDR3 extends over 14 amino acids. V was cut by 1 base and J by 4 bases, with 10 bases left in between.

The V gene is TRBV15, the J gene TRBJ2-1; D not resolved. V was shortened by 5 bases and J by 0 bases, with 11 bases between the two germline ends. CDR1 and CDR2 (germline): LNHNV, YYDKDF (reference sequence). The length of the CDR3 is 15 residues. The CDR3 DNA reads TGTGCCACCAGCCCGATATTTCTCTCCTACAATGAGCAGTTCTTC. The encoded protein is CATSPIFLSYNEQFF.

The chain couples TRBV9 to TRBJ2-7; D is undetermined. CDR1 SGDLS and CDR2 YYNGEE come from the germline V gene. With 3 bases removed from V and 4 bases from J, the gap between germline ends came to 5 bases. The CDR3 is 11 residues long. Here the CDR3 DNA reads TGTGCCAGCAGCGCAGGATACGAGCAGTACTTC. It specifies CASSAGYEQYF.

The rearrangement joins TRBV5-6 to TRBJ2-3, with D perhaps matching TRBD1 (7 bases). V was cut by 3 bases and J by 2 bases, with 22 bases left in between. The CDR3 spans 18 residues. CDR1 SGHDT and CDR2 YYEEEE come from the germline V gene. The CDR3 sequence is CASSWLAGTEAVTDTQYF. The CDR3 bases are TGTGCCAGCAGCTGGTTGGCGGGGACAGAGGCCGTCACAGATACGCAGTATTTT.

The rearrangement links TRBV5-1 to TRBJ2-1; TRBD2 agrees at 8 bases. The ends lost 10 bases at V and 4 bases at J; junction bases unmatched: 13. The CDR3 has 15 amino acids. Germline V gives CDR1 SGHRS, CDR2 YFSETQ. CDR3 bases: TGCGCCGGACGGGAGGGCCTCTATGTGTACAATGAGCAGTTCTTC. Residues: CAGREGLYVYNEQFF.

The chain employs TRBV30 and TRBJ2-1; TRBD1 is a possible D gene (5 bases). The CDR3 runs 13 residues. Trimming left V 6 bases short and J 9 bases short, with 18 bases between. Germline CDR1 is GTSNPN and CDR2 is SVGIG (reference sequence). The chain's CDR3 is CACAPFQGAEQFF. The CDR3 nucleotides are TGTGCCTGCGCCCCCTTTCAGGGTGCTGAGCAGTTCTTC.

The chain joins TRBV9 to TRBJ2-1, with 11 bases aligning to TRBD2. Germline V gene lookup returns CDR1 SGDLS and CDR2 YYNGEE. J lost 9 bases, V lost 2 bases, and 7 bases had no gene match. The CDR3 is 15 amino acids. CDR3 DNA: TGTGCCAGCAGCGTCTCACTAGCGGGAGCAGCTGAGCAGTTCTTC. Translated, it gives CASSVSLAGAAEQFF.

The chain uses TRBV11-2 and TRBJ1-1, with D possibly TRBD1 on 5 matching bases. V was cut by 6 bases and J by 6 bases, with 14 bases left in between. This CDR3 is 13 amino acids long. Germline CDR1 SGHAT, CDR2 FQNNGV. CDR3 sequence reads: CASRDNRKPEAFF. In nucleotides, the CDR3 is TGTGCCAGCAGGGACAATCGAAAGCCTGAAGCTTTCTTT.

This chain joins TRBV30 and TRBJ2-3; 8 bases agree with TRBD2. This CDR3 contains 17 residues. V lost 2 bases, J lost 1 base, and 11 bases stayed unmatched. The germline V gene has CDR1 GTSNPN and CDR2 SVGIG (reference sequence). The chain's CDR3 is CAWSPQEEAGGTDTQYF. The CDR3 DNA sequence: TGTGCCTGGAGTCCCCAAGAGGAAGCGGGAGGCACAGATACGCAGTATTTT.

This CDR3 is CASSQEDGTLYNEQFF. The CDR3 region has the DNA TGCGCCAGCAGCCAAGAGGACGGGACGCTATACAATGAGCAGTTCTTC. V and J are TRBV4-1 and TRBJ2-1; D is perhaps TRBD1 or TRBD2 (5 bases each). V was trimmed by 0 bases and J by 4 bases, leaving 13 bases between them. The CDR3 runs 16 residues. Germline V gene lookup returns CDR1 MGHRA and CDR2 YSYEKL.

CDR3 amino acids: CASSSGTANYYGYTF. The CDR3 DNA sequence: TGCGCCAGCAGCTCCGGGACAGCGAACTACTATGGCTACACCTTC. The V call is TRBV5-1, the J call TRBJ1-2; the match to TRBD1 covers 7 bases. The CDR3 extends over 15 amino acids. Germline V CDR1 and CDR2: SGHRS, YFSETQ. V lost 3 bases, J lost 3 bases, and 8 bases stayed unmatched.

This clone has more than one count but fewer than ten. The rearrangement joins TRBV18 to TRBJ2-4, with 11 nucleotides matching TRBD2. This CDR3 spans 17 amino acids. The germline gives CDR1 KGHSH, CDR2 LQKENI. Trimming took 3 bases from V and 0 from J; bases not matched to a gene: 4. The CDR3 here is CASSPGTSGLAKNIQYF. Written as DNA, the CDR3 is TGTGCCAGCTCACCCGGGACTAGCGGACTAGCCAAAAACATTCAGTACTTC.

The chain employs TRBV13 and TRBJ1-1; D is perhaps TRBD1 (5 bases). The CDR3 runs to 14 residues. V was clipped by 5 bases and J by 0 bases, with 10 bases between them. Per the germline V gene, CDR1 is PRHDT and CDR2 is FYEKMQ (reference sequence). CDR3 bases: TGTGCCAGCAGCCCCAGGGCTATGAACACTGAAGCTTTCTTT. This gives the protein CASSPRAMNTEAFF. Supplemented by reference TRBV13 and TRBJ1-1, the full variable domain reads AAGVIQSPRHLIKEKRETATLKCYPIPRHDTVYWYQQGPGQDPQFLISFYEKMQSDKGSIPDRFSAQQFSDYHSELNMSSLELGDSALYFCASSPRAMNTEAFFGQGTRLTVV.

For this clone: A read error may produce the germline difference seen at one junction end. The chain uses TRBV5-1 and TRBJ2-7, with TRBD2 identical over 15 bases. Germline lookup yields CDR1 SGHRS and CDR2 YFSETQ. The CDR3 runs 17 residues. The CDR3 bases are TGCGCCAGCAGCTTCTCCGGGACTAGCGGGAGGTCCTCCGAGCAGTACTTC. Its translation: CASSFSGTSGRSSEQYF.

The chain is built from TRBV14 and TRBJ2-1; 8 nucleotides line up with TRBD2. Trimming removed 4 bases from V and 7 bases from J; junction bases left unmatched: 9. This CDR3 is 15 amino acids long. Germline CDR1 reads SGHDN; CDR2 reads FVKESK. CDR3 region: CASSLITSGVNEQFF. The CDR3 DNA follows: TGTGCCAGCAGCCTAATTACTAGCGGTGTAAATGAGCAGTTCTTC.

This chain connects TRBV18 to TRBJ2-4; no firm D call. CDR3 length: 13 residues. V lost 3 bases to trimming and J lost 6 bases, with 9 bases between them. From germline, CDR1 is KGHSH and CDR2 LQKENI. This CDR3 is CASSPPGGNIQYF. In nucleotides, the CDR3 is TGTGCCAGCTCACCGCCTGGCGGAAACATTCAGTACTTC.

The V gene is TRBV7-9, the J gene TRBJ1-1; D is perhaps TRBD1 (6 bases). The CDR3 extends over 13 amino acids. V was trimmed by 5 bases and J by 4 bases, leaving 11 bases between them. Germline lookup yields CDR1 SEHNR and CDR2 FQNEAQ (reference sequence). CDR3 DNA: TGTGCCAGCAGCCCGGGGGCGCGCACTGAAGCTTTCTTT. Its protein is CASSPGARTEAFF.

The chain carries TRBV7-6 and TRBJ2-1, with 9 nucleotides matching TRBD1. The germline V gene has CDR1 SGHVS and CDR2 FNYEAQ. This CDR3 is 18 amino acids long. V dropped 2 bases and J dropped 4; count of bases not matched to a gene: 12. The CDR3 spells CASSLWARGTGTYNEQFF. The DNA of the CDR3 is TGTGCCAGCAGCTTATGGGCGCGCGGGACAGGGACTTACAATGAGCAGTTCTTC.

CDR3 coding DNA: TGTGCCAGCAGTGAAACAGGGCGCCCCGGGGAGCTGTTTTTT. Translation gives CASSETGRPGELFF. The chain carries TRBV2 and TRBJ2-2; D might be TRBD1 (6 bases). CDR3 size: 14 residues. In germline, CDR1 is SNHLY, CDR2 FYNNEI. Trimming cost V 2 bases and J 6 bases, with 10 bases left between them.

This chain joins TRBV6-5 and TRBJ1-5; 7 nucleotides match TRBD1. Trimming at V came to 7 bases and at J to 5 bases, leaving 11 bases not matched to a gene. CDR1 is MNHEY and CDR2 is SVGAGI in the germline V gene. The CDR3 sequence is 15 residues long. As DNA, the CDR3 is TGTGCCAGCATGGCCTGGACAGGTGATCATCAGCCCCAGCATTTT. It is translated as CASMAWTGDHQPQHF.

The gene calls are TRBV6-4 and TRBJ2-3; the match to TRBD2 covers 9 bases. The J segment lost 0 bases and the V segment lost 0 bases, leaving 1 base of the junction unmatched. Germline assignment: CDR1 MRHNA and CDR2 SNTAGT. The CDR3 is made up of 16 amino acids. The CDR3: CASSDSAGGSTDTQYF. CDR3 sequence (DNA): TGTGCCAGCAGTGACTCGGCGGGAGGGAGCACAGATACGCAGTATTTT.

V and J are TRBV13 and TRBJ2-6; the match to TRBD1 covers 8 bases. J was trimmed by 0 bases and V by 1 base; bases with no gene match: 20. This CDR3 is 23 amino acids long. The V gene's germline CDR1 is PRHDT and CDR2 FYEKMQ (reference sequence). In nucleotides, the CDR3 is TGTGCCAGCAGCTTAGCAATGCGGCCCCCCCCCGGCAGGGGGCCCTCTGGGGCCAACGTCCTGACTTTC. Encoded protein: CASSLAMRPPPGRGPSGANVLTF.